A single sample is the source of the 18 T cell receptor beta chains below, sequenced in a study of blood T cell dynamics during melanoma immunotherapy. TCRdb's table, derived via immunoSEQ multiplex PCR, lists solely in-frame clones and lacks some. The table includes approximately 13,000 clones, about 93% detected once. Time point defined: week 3, after first cycle of checkpoint inhibitor. The sequences come from effector memory CD8+ T cells from blood, collected from a patient treated with checkpoint blockade. Receptors originate from a human donor with melanoma.

V usage is TRBV2 and J usage is TRBJ2-7; D assignment may be TRBD1 or TRBD2 (5 bases each). V was shortened by 9 bases and J by 3 bases, with 15 bases between the two germline ends. Germline V gene data show CDR1 as SNHLY and CDR2 as FYNNEI. The CDR3 is made up of 13 amino acids. This CDR3 is CARGTGQGYEQYF. CDR3 in DNA: TGTGCCAGGGGGACGGGTCAGGGCTACGAGCAGTACTTC. Based on the CDR3 plus reference TRBV2 and TRBJ2-7, the full variable domain is EPEVTQTPSHQVTQMGQEVILRCVPISNHLYFYWYRQILGQKVEFLVSFYNNEISEKSEIFDDQFSVERPDGSNFTLKIRSTKLEDSAMYFCARGTGQGYEQYFGPGTRLTVT.

The gene calls are TRBV2 and TRBJ2-1; D could derive from TRBD1 or TRBD2 (5 bases each). This CDR3 has 14 residues. V lost 8 bases and J 2 bases, leaving 13 bases between the germline ends. CDR1 SNHLY and CDR2 FYNNEI come from the germline V gene. CDR3 nucleotide sequence: TGTGCCAGCCAGGAGATGGGGGCCTACAATGAGCAGTTCTTC. It codes for CASQEMGAYNEQFF.

The chain combines TRBV7-9 with TRBJ1-4; 8 bases line up with TRBD1. With 5 bases clipped from V and 8 bases from J, the junction kept 7 bases outside the gene matches. Germline values: CDR1 SEHNR, CDR2 FQNEAQ (reference sequence). This CDR3 is 14 amino acids long. The CDR3: CASSLGTGGEKLFF. CDR3 nucleotide sequence: TGTGCCAGCAGCCTTGGGACAGGAGGCGAAAAACTGTTTTTT.

This clone was seen once. The chain is built from TRBV4-1 and TRBJ1-1; 11 positions match TRBD1. CDR1 is MGHRA, CDR2 YSYEKL, per germline. The CDR3 runs 15 residues. V gave up 1 base and J gave up 2 bases; unmatched junction bases: 0. In DNA, the CDR3 is TGCGCCAGCAGCCAAGGGACAGGGGGCAACACTGAAGCTTTCTTT. Its translation is CASSQGTGGNTEAFF.

The rearrangement links TRBV11-2 to TRBJ2-3, with 8 bases that match TRBD1. Germline-derived CDR1 and CDR2 are SGHAT and FQNNGV. The CDR3 sequence is 14 residues long. V was clipped by 5 bases and J by 7 bases; unmatched bases: 8. The CDR3: CASSRTGLENTQYF. The CDR3 DNA reads TGTGCCAGCAGCCGGACAGGGTTGGAAAATACGCAGTATTTT. Combining the CDR3 with reference TRBV11-2 and TRBJ2-3 gives the whole variable domain EAGVAQSPRYKIIEKRQSVAFWCNPISGHATLYWYQQILGQGPKLLIQFQNNGVVDDSQLPKDRFSAERLKGVDSTLKIQPAKLEDSAVYLCASSRTGLENTQYFGPGTRLTVL.

This chain uses TRBV5-6 with TRBJ2-1, with a tentative D call TRBD1 (6 bases). V was cut by 4 bases and J by 8 bases, with 16 bases left in between. CDR1 is SGHDT and CDR2 is YYEEEE in the germline V gene. The CDR3 has 14 amino acids. CDR3 region: CASSHRVKYYEQFF. DNA of the CDR3: TGTGCCAGCAGCCACAGGGTTAAATATTATGAGCAGTTCTTC.

The chain couples TRBV5-4 to TRBJ1-1; no reliable D call. CDR3 length equals 14 residues. Germline V gene sequence: CDR1 SGHNT, CDR2 YYREEE (reference sequence). Between the trimmed V and J ends, which lost 4 bases and 3 bases, there was a span of 13 bases. CDR3 in DNA: TGTGCCAGCAGCCGGCTCGGGCTGGACACTGAAGCTTTCTTT. Translation: CASSRLGLDTEAFF.

The chain is built from TRBV15 and TRBJ2-1; 14 bases map to TRBD2. This CDR3 comprises 17 residues. The germline CDR1 and CDR2 sequences are LNHNV and YYDKDF (reference sequence). With V trimmed by 1 base and J by 6 bases, 5 bases remained unmatched. The CDR3 DNA follows: TGTGCCACCAGCAGAGGAAGGGGACTAGCGGGAGTCAATGAGCAGTTCTTC. Its protein is CATSRGRGLAGVNEQFF.

V gene TRBV7-8 combines with J gene TRBJ2-7, with 10 bases fitting TRBD2. Unmatched junction bases numbered 11, after V lost 7 bases and J lost 5 bases. The germline CDR1 and CDR2 sequences are SGHVS and FQNEAQ. The CDR3 totals 15 residues. CDR3 in amino acids: CASNPGALAGDEQYF. The CDR3 bases are TGTGCCAGCAACCCAGGGGCCCTAGCGGGAGACGAGCAGTACTTC.

V usage is TRBV14 and J usage is TRBJ2-5; 11 bases map to TRBD2. The CDR3 totals 16 residues. Losses at the gene ends were 2 bases for V and 4 bases for J; bases not matched to a gene: 6. Germline V gene sequence: CDR1 SGHDN, CDR2 FVKESK. This CDR3 reads CASSQISGRAAETQYF. The CDR3 bases are TGTGCCAGCAGCCAAATTAGCGGGAGGGCCGCAGAGACCCAGTACTTC.

CDR3 in amino acids: CASRGGLRTGELFF. The CDR3 DNA is TGTGCCAGCAGAGGCGGCCTCCGCACCGGGGAGCTGTTTTTT. The rearrangement joins TRBV7-9 to TRBJ2-2; D is uncertain. Per germline, CDR1 SEHNR and CDR2 FQNEAQ (reference sequence). Trimming removed 6 bases from V and 4 bases from J, with 12 bases in between. The CDR3 runs 14 residues. The full variable domain, rest sourced from reference TRBV7-9 and TRBJ2-2, is DTGVSQNPRHKITKRGQNVTFRCDPISEHNRLYWYRQTLGQGPEFLTYFQNEAQLEKSRLLSDRFSAERPKGSFSTLEIQRTEQGDSAMYLCASRGGLRTGELFFGEGSRLTVL.

The chain carries TRBV2 and TRBJ2-2, with a tentative D call TRBD2 (7 bases). V dropped 7 bases and J dropped 6 bases, with 18 bases sitting between them. The CDR3 sequence is 15 residues long. Germline V lookup: CDR1 SNHLY, CDR2 FYNNEI. The CDR3 DNA is TGTGCCAGCACCGAGGGGGGGGATAGTCCCGGGGAGCTGTTTTTT. Its translation: CASTEGGDSPGELFF.

V usage is TRBV5-1 and J usage is TRBJ2-7, with D tentatively TRBD2 (5 bases). CDR3 length: 13 residues. Trimming stripped 0 bases from V and 3 bases from J, with 7 bases between. The germline gives CDR1 SGHRS, CDR2 YFSETQ. The CDR3 is CASSLGSGYEQYF. CDR3 sequence (DNA): TGCGCCAGCAGCTTGGGAAGCGGCTACGAGCAGTACTTC.

V gene TRBV5-6 combines with J gene TRBJ2-2, with TRBD1 matching 10 bases. The germline CDR1 and CDR2 sequences are SGHDT and YYEEEE. Trimming at V came to 3 bases and at J to 6 bases, leaving 5 bases not matched to a gene. The CDR3 contains 15 residues. The CDR3: CASSSGTGVPGELFF. In nucleotides, the CDR3 is TGTGCCAGCAGCTCCGGGACAGGGGTTCCCGGGGAGCTGTTTTTT.

This rearrangement joins TRBV6-5 to TRBJ2-7; TRBD2 matches 10 bases. J lost 3 bases, V lost 4 bases, and 6 bases had no gene match. The length of the CDR3 is 15 residues. CDR1 and CDR2 from the germline V gene are MNHEY and SVGAGI. CDR3 sequence: CASSLSGREGYEQYF. The CDR3 coding sequence is TGTGCCAGCAGTTTAAGCGGGAGGGAGGGCTACGAGCAGTACTTC.

V is TRBV2 and J is TRBJ2-5, with D unclear. The J call may be mistaken, given a closer DNA end match to TRBJ2-7. Germline CDR1 reads SNHLY; CDR2 reads FYNNEI. This CDR3 region has 13 residues. Here the CDR3 reads CASSESSSPEQYF. In nucleotides, the CDR3 is TGTGCCAGCAGTGAAAGCTCAAGCCCCGAGCAGTACTTC.

The gene calls are TRBV6-5 and TRBJ2-1; 9 bases fit TRBD2. J was trimmed by 7 bases and V by 6 bases; bases with no gene match: 10. The CDR3 has 15 residues. Germline V gives CDR1 MNHEY, CDR2 SVGAGI. As DNA, the CDR3 is TGTGCCAGCAGCCAGCCGGGACTAGCAGGGAATGAGCAGTTCTTC. This codes for CASSQPGLAGNEQFF.

The chain is built from TRBV5-8 and TRBJ2-5; D is unclear. The assigned J gene may be wrong: the sequence end matches TRBJ2-7 better. This CDR3 has 15 amino acids. Germline-derived CDR1 and CDR2 are SGHTS and YDEGEE. The CDR3 sequence: CASSLAIGSSYEQYF. The DNA of the CDR3 is TGTGCCAGCAGCTTGGCCATCGGAAGCTCCTACGAGCAGTACTTC.